Below, 19 T cell receptor beta chains from the same sample are listed, as sequenced in a study of T-cell reconstitution after alpha-beta-depleted transplantation in children. Unique molecular identifiers tagged the TCRbeta library. TCRdb used MiXCR to reprocess the PCR reads, holding one entry per CDR3 protein. The sample yields about 610,000 distinct CDR3 sequences, 10% to 13% seen once. This sample comprised PBMCs from the stem cell graft donor, obtained from the stem cell graft. The receptors were sampled from a human donor who donated a stem cell graft to a child with acute myeloid leukemia.

This clonotype was seen many times. The CDR3 bases are TGTGCCATCAACGGACTAGCGGGGTACAATGAGCAGTTCTTC. Amino acid sequence: CAINGLAGYNEQFF. V gene TRBV10-3 combines with J gene TRBJ2-1; 12 bases line up with TRBD2. Germline trimming cut 7 bases from V and 4 bases from J; bases unmatched to any gene: 2. The CDR3 has 14 residues. Looked up from germline, CDR1 is ENHRY and CDR2 is SYGVKD.

This clonotype was seen repeatedly, ten times or more. The rearrangement joins TRBV29-1 to TRBJ2-7; D is possibly TRBD1 or TRBD2 (5 bases each). The CDR3 length is 12 residues. Germline lookup yields CDR1 SQVTM and CDR2 ANQGSEA. The ends were cut back, 4 bases at V and 3 bases at J, with 10 bases in the middle. For the CDR3, the DNA is TGCAGCGTTGTCGAGGGGAGCTACGAGCAGTACTTC. Translated, it gives CSVVEGSYEQYF.

V and J are TRBV20-1 and TRBJ2-3, with TRBD2 as a possible D gene (6 bases). Trimming removed 3 bases at V and 8 bases at J, with 21 bases between. The length of the CDR3 is 15 residues. CDR1 and CDR2 from the germline V gene are DFQATT and SNEGSKA (reference sequence). CDR3 in amino acids: CSASERRGSYGTQYF. The CDR3 DNA reads TGCAGTGCTAGCGAGCGGCGGGGCTCCTATGGTACGCAGTATTTT.

The V and J genes are TRBV12-3 or TRBV12-4 and TRBJ1-5; no firm D call. CDR3 length equals 9 residues. Trimming cost V 6 bases and J 15 bases, with 9 bases left between them. The chain's CDR3 is CASSRSMHF. Written as DNA, the CDR3 is TGTGCCAGCAGCCGATCAATGCATTTT.

This clonotype was seen a handful of times. The rearrangement links TRBV20-1 to TRBJ2-3; no reliable D call. Germline-derived CDR1 and CDR2 are DFQATT and SNEGSKA (reference sequence). There are 11 residues in the CDR3. The V end lost 5 bases, the J end lost 6 bases, and 9 bases lay between the germline ends. CDR3 sequence reads: CSALAGDTQYF. The CDR3 DNA is TGCAGTGCTCTTGCCGGCGATACGCAGTATTTT.

Only a few counts were recorded for this clonotype. This chain uses TRBV12-3 or TRBV12-4 with TRBJ2-3, with TRBD2 matching over 7 bases. V dropped 10 bases and J dropped 4; count of bases not matched to a gene: 11. This CDR3 is built from 14 residues. In DNA form, the CDR3 reads TGTGCCACCTCCCAGCGGGGTGGTGCAGATACGCAGTATTTT. It translates to CATSQRGGADTQYF.

This clonotype has at least ten counts. The rearrangement joins TRBV20-1 to TRBJ2-3; D is uncertain. This CDR3 comprises 14 residues. V lost 2 bases and J 3 bases, leaving 12 bases between the germline ends. Germline lookup yields CDR1 DFQATT and CDR2 SNEGSKA (reference sequence). The CDR3 DNA sequence: TGCAGTGCTAGACGTCTATCACAGACAGATACGCAGTATTTT. It specifies CSARRLSQTDTQYF.

V usage is TRBV7-2 and J usage is TRBJ2-7; 11 bases are a match to TRBD1. Trimming cost V 5 bases and J 7 bases; bases outside gene matches: 7. Per germline, CDR1 SGHTA and CDR2 FQGNSA. This CDR3 comprises 14 residues. CDR3 sequence reads: CASSTGQGVGEQYF. DNA of the CDR3: TGTGCCAGCAGCACGGGACAGGGGGTGGGTGAGCAGTACTTC.

This clonotype was counted at least ten times. The gene calls are TRBV6-5 and TRBJ1-1; D perhaps matches TRBD1 (5 bases). The germline V gene encodes CDR1 MNHEY and CDR2 SVGAGI. This CDR3 is 15 amino acids long. With 2 bases removed from V and 4 bases from J, the gap between germline ends came to 14 bases. The CDR3 DNA reads as TGTGCCAGCAGTTACCCCTCAGGGTCGGCCACTGAAGCTTTCTTT. Amino acids: CASSYPSGSATEAFF.

The chain combines TRBV4-2 with TRBJ2-7, with D tentatively TRBD1 (5 bases). From germline, CDR1 is LGHNA and CDR2 YNFKEQ. Between the trimmed V and J ends, which lost 2 bases and 2 bases, there was a span of 10 bases. There are 14 residues in the CDR3. CDR3 protein: CASSQNRGPYEQYF. CDR3 nucleotide sequence: TGTGCCAGCAGCCAAAATAGGGGCCCCTACGAGCAGTACTTC.

This clonotype was recorded many times. This rearrangement joins TRBV6-1 to TRBJ1-4, with D possibly being TRBD1 (5 bases). Trimming took 7 bases from V and 3 from J, leaving 12 bases between them. The CDR3 covers 14 residues. Germline loops: CDR1 MNHNS, CDR2 SASEGT. The CDR3 loop reads CASKRGVANEKLFF. The CDR3, as DNA: TGTGCCAGCAAGCGGGGCGTTGCTAATGAAAAACTGTTTTTT.

This clonotype came up a few times. The J gene is TRBJ1-5, the V gene TRBV20-1; maybe TRBD1 (5 bases). This CDR3 contains 13 residues. V was cut by 6 bases and J by 3 bases, with 12 bases left in between. The germline V gene has CDR1 DFQATT and CDR2 SNEGSKA (reference sequence). CDR3 DNA sequence: TGCAGTGCCAGAACAGGACCCAATCAGCCCCAGCATTTT. Protein: CSARTGPNQPQHF.

This clonotype was observed a handful of times. V is TRBV5-1 and J is TRBJ1-1, with D tentatively TRBD1 (5 bases). Germline CDR1 is SGHRS and CDR2 is YFSETQ. Deletions cut 5 bases from V and 3 bases from J, with 17 bases between. The length of the CDR3 is 15 residues. The CDR3 spells CASRPGVQEDTEAFF. The DNA for the CDR3 is TGCGCCAGCAGGCCGGGGGTCCAGGAAGACACTGAAGCTTTCTTT.

This clonotype has at least ten counts. The chain joins TRBV28 to TRBJ2-5, with TRBD1 matching 10 bases. The CDR3 loop spans 15 amino acids. Germline V gene sequence: CDR1 MDHEN, CDR2 SYDVKM. With V trimmed by 5 bases and J by 2 bases, 5 bases remained unmatched. The CDR3 loop reads CASSQGTGEQETQYF. The CDR3 nucleotides are TGTGCCAGCAGTCAAGGGACAGGGGAACAAGAGACCCAGTACTTC.

In this sample, this clonotype turned up a few times. The CDR3 loop reads CASSVETGPQETQYF. Written as DNA, the CDR3 is TGTGCCAGCAGCGTAGAGACAGGACCACAAGAGACCCAGTACTTC. The V gene is TRBV9, the J gene TRBJ2-5, with a weak D call TRBD1 (6 bases). CDR1 and CDR2 from the germline V gene are SGDLS and YYNGEE. Trimming took off 0 bases at V and 2 bases at J, with 11 bases between the two ends. This CDR3 has 15 amino acids.

V gene TRBV5-1 combines with J gene TRBJ2-3, with 10 bases that match TRBD2. Germline trimming cut 3 bases from V and 0 bases from J; bases unmatched to any gene: 4. The CDR3 is 16 amino acids. Germline assignment: CDR1 SGHRS and CDR2 YFSETQ. For the CDR3, the DNA is TGCGCCAGCAGCTACTCTAGCGGGAGTAGCACAGATACGCAGTATTTT. This sequence encodes CASSYSSGSSTDTQYF. The full variable domain, in which reference TRBV5-1 and TRBJ2-3 provide the parts outside the CDR3, is KAGVTQTPRYLIKTRGQQVTLSCSPISGHRSVSWYQQTPGQGLQFLFEYFSETQRNKGNFPGRFSGRQFSNSRSEMNVSTLELGDSALYLCASSYSSGSSTDTQYFGPGTRLTVL.

The V and J genes are TRBV7-6 and TRBJ2-6; no reliable D call. Trimming cost V 0 bases and J 0 bases, with 12 bases left between them. Germline-derived CDR1 and CDR2 are SGHVS and FNYEAQ. This CDR3 spans 18 amino acids. Here the CDR3 DNA reads TGTGCCAGCAGCTTAGCGGCCAGACTGAGCTCTGGGGCCAACGTCCTGACTTTC. Protein product: CASSLAARLSSGANVLTF.

This clonotype was recorded many times. CDR3 region: CAISESKGQGARDEQFF. CDR3 nucleotides: TGTGCCATCAGTGAGTCGAAAGGACAGGGGGCCAGGGATGAGCAGTTCTTC. J is TRBJ2-1 and V is TRBV10-3; 11 bases agree with TRBD1. The germline CDR1 and CDR2 sequences are ENHRY and SYGVKD. The CDR3 consists of 17 residues. The V segment lost 0 bases and the J segment 8 bases; nucleotides outside the gene matches: 9.

This clonotype was recorded many times. The rearrangement joins TRBV20-1 to TRBJ2-1; 12 nucleotides line up with TRBD1. The J segment lost 0 bases and the V segment lost 5 bases, leaving 8 bases of the junction unmatched. Germline V lookup: CDR1 DFQATT, CDR2 SNEGSKA (reference sequence). The CDR3 consists of 17 residues. The CDR3 here is CSASGTGGLGSYNEQFF. The CDR3 DNA reads TGCAGTGCTTCCGGGACAGGGGGCCTGGGCTCCTACAATGAGCAGTTCTTC.